This entry lists 13 T cell receptor beta chains sequenced from one sample in a study of T-cell reconstitution after alpha-beta-depleted transplantation in children. It was with unique molecular identifiers that the TCRbeta library was prepared. TCRdb called the PCR reads again in MiXCR, with one record for every CDR3 protein. The sample holds about 980,000 distinct CDR3 sequences, about 29% seen once. Source: PBMCs, mostly from graft donor cells, taken 360 days after TCRalphabeta/CD19-depleted stem cell transplant. These receptor sequences come from a boy under two years old who had a stem cell transplant for SCID, so the T cells may come from the graft donor.

The chain uses TRBV15 and TRBJ1-2; D perhaps matches TRBD1 (6 bases). CDR3 size: 15 residues. The germline gives CDR1 LNHNV, CDR2 YYDKDF (reference sequence). V was trimmed by 4 bases and J by 4 bases, leaving 16 bases between them. CDR3 nucleotides: TGTGCCACCAGCACCGCCCTCAGGGGTATCTATGGCTACACCTTC. This codes for CATSTALRGIYGYTF.

The chain carries TRBV7-6 and TRBJ2-3; 8 nucleotides agree with TRBD2. CDR3 size: 13 residues. The trim removed 2 bases at V and 6 bases at J, leaving 1 base unmatched. Germline assignment: CDR1 SGHVS and CDR2 FNYEAQ. The CDR3 coding sequence is TGTGCCAGCAGCTTAATAGCGGGGGATACGCAGTATTTT. Protein product: CASSLIAGDTQYF.

The chain's CDR3 is CASSPGLAGVHETQYF. The DNA for the CDR3 is TGTGCCAGCAGCCCGGGACTAGCGGGGGTTCATGAGACCCAGTACTTC. The chain couples TRBV7-8 to TRBJ2-5; TRBD2 matches 14 bases. Unmatched junction bases numbered 7, after V lost 5 bases and J lost 5 bases. Germline-derived CDR1 and CDR2 are SGHVS and FQNEAQ. The CDR3 sequence is 16 residues long.

This clonotype was detected a few times. The chain has TRBV12-3 or TRBV12-4 and TRBJ1-1; D gene unclear. The CDR3 is made up of 13 amino acids. V was cut by 6 bases and J by 0 bases, with 8 bases left in between. CDR3 sequence: CASRAGMNTEAFF. As DNA, the CDR3 is TGTGCCAGCAGGGCAGGCATGAACACTGAAGCTTTCTTT.

There are a few counts of this clonotype. The chain links TRBV10-3 to TRBJ1-5; 11 bases agree with TRBD1. V dropped 8 bases and J dropped 3; count of bases not matched to a gene: 3. CDR1 and CDR2 from the germline V gene are ENHRY and SYGVKD. The CDR3 runs 14 residues. CDR3 protein: CAIGTGGPNQPQHF. The DNA for the CDR3 is TGTGCCATCGGGACAGGGGGACCCAATCAGCCCCAGCATTTT.

This clonotype was observed a handful of times. The rearrangement uses TRBV12-3 or TRBV12-4 and TRBJ2-5; 9 bases fit TRBD2. The CDR3 extends over 15 amino acids. Trimming cost V 3 bases and J 7 bases; bases outside gene matches: 9. The CDR3 DNA follows: TGTGCCAGCAGTTTTAGCGGGGGAGGGGTGGGGACCCAGTACTTC. It is translated as CASSFSGGGVGTQYF.

This clonotype was observed a handful of times. This chain links TRBV9 with TRBJ1-4, with TRBD1 identical over 12 bases. The ends lost 3 bases at V and 1 base at J; junction bases unmatched: 4. The CDR3 length is 17 residues. The germline V gene encodes CDR1 SGDLS and CDR2 YYNGEE. CDR3 region: CASSARDRGRTNEKLFF. The CDR3 bases are TGTGCCAGCAGCGCCAGGGACAGGGGGCGAACTAATGAAAAACTGTTTTTT.

Only a few counts were recorded for this clonotype. The rearrangement links TRBV4-1 to TRBJ2-2; 9 positions agree with TRBD1. The length of the CDR3 is 18 residues. The germline gives CDR1 MGHRA, CDR2 YSYEKL. The V and J ends lost 6 bases and 6 bases, in that order; junction bases with no gene match: 17. CDR3 in DNA: TGCGCCAGCAGTCCGGAACCCACAGGGGGCACGGGAGCCGGGGAGCTGTTTTTT. Residues: CASSPEPTGGTGAGELFF.

This sequence joins TRBV15 and TRBJ2-1; 7 nucleotides match TRBD2. CDR1 is LNHNV and CDR2 is YYDKDF in the germline V gene (reference sequence). The CDR3 covers 15 residues. J lost 0 bases, V lost 3 bases, and 2 bases had no gene match. CDR3 sequence: CATSSGGFSYNEQFF. Written as DNA, the CDR3 is TGTGCCACCAGCAGCGGGGGGTTCTCCTACAATGAGCAGTTCTTC.

The rearrangement uses TRBV12-3 or TRBV12-4 and TRBJ1-2, with D possibly matching TRBD1 (5 bases). This CDR3 spans 13 amino acids. Trimming removed 6 bases at V and 8 bases at J, with 16 bases between. CDR3 sequence: CASSLGTPKGYTF. CDR3 nucleotides: TGTGCCAGCAGCCTCGGGACTCCGAAGGGCTACACCTTC.

The genes are TRBV27 and TRBJ1-4, with D possibly TRBD1 on 5 matching bases. Germline lookup yields CDR1 MNHEY and CDR2 SMNVEV (reference sequence). The V end was cut by 3 bases, the J end by 8 bases, with 13 bases between. The CDR3 extends over 14 amino acids. As DNA, the CDR3 is TGTGCCAGCAGTTTTTATGGGGGTGGCGAAAAACTGTTTTTT. Translated, it gives CASSFYGGGEKLFF.

The CDR3 loop is CSARAGPINEKLFF. Written as DNA, the CDR3 is TGCAGTGCTAGAGCGGGACCGATTAATGAAAAACTGTTTTTT. This chain connects TRBV20-1 to TRBJ1-4; D is perhaps TRBD1 (5 bases). Trimming stripped 1 base from V and 4 bases from J, with 10 bases between. The CDR3 has 14 residues. CDR1 is DFQATT and CDR2 is SNEGSKA in the germline V gene (reference sequence).

This clonotype has only a few counts. CDR3 protein: CASSAPLGPRAYEQYF. The CDR3 coding sequence is TGTGCCAGCAGTGCTCCTTTGGGACCGAGAGCCTACGAGCAGTACTTC. The V gene is TRBV25-1, the J gene TRBJ2-7; D possibly uses TRBD1 or TRBD2 (5 bases each). The CDR3 loop spans 16 amino acids. CDR1 is MGHDK and CDR2 is SYGVNS in the germline V gene. The V and J ends lost 4 bases and 2 bases respectively, with 18 bases between them.